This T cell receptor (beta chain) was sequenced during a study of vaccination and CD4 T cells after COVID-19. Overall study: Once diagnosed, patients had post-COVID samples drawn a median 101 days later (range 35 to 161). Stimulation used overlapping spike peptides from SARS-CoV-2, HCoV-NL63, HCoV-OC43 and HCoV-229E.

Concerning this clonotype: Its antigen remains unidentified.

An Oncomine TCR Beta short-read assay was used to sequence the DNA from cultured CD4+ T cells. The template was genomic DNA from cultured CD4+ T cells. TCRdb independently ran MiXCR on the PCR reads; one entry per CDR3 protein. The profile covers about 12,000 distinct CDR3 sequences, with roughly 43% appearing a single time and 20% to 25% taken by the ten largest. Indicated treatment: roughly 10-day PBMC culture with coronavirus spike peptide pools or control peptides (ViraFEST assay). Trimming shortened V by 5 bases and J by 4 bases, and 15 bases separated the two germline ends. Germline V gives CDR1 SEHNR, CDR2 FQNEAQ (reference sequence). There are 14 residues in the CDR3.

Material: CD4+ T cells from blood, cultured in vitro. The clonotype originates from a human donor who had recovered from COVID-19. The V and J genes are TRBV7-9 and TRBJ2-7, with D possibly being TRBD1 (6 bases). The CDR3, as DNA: TGTGCCAGCAGCCCCTATACGCAGGGGTACGAGCAGTACTTC. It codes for CASSPYTQGYEQYF.